Presented here are 11 T cell receptor beta chains from one specimen sequenced in a study of response to subunit inactivated influenza vaccine. A single record per CDR3 protein comes from TCRdb applying MiXCR to the RT-PCR reads. The table shows under 800,000 distinct CDR3 sequences, with about 15% occurring only once. This material consisted of PBMCs from blood, taken around two weeks before vaccination. The source of these receptors is a man in his forties or fifties who received an inactivated influenza vaccine.

Many counts were recorded for this clonotype. This rearrangement joins TRBV29-1 to TRBJ2-7, with 9 bases aligning to TRBD2. The CDR3 totals 13 residues. Germline CDR1 and CDR2: SQVTM and ANQGSEA. Trimming cost V 6 bases and J 1 base; bases outside gene matches: 4. The chain's CDR3 is CSVATSGSYEQYF. The CDR3 DNA reads TGCAGCGTCGCGACTAGCGGTTCCTACGAGCAGTACTTC.

The rearrangement joins TRBV10-3 to TRBJ2-7; D tentatively reads TRBD1 or TRBD2 (5 bases each). Germline V CDR1 and CDR2: ENHRY, SYGVKD. This CDR3 has 12 amino acids. Trimming cost V 6 bases and J 6 bases, with 12 bases left between them. The CDR3 DNA reads TGTGCCATCAGCAGGGACCTATCCGAGCAGTACTTC. As protein: CAISRDLSEQYF.

This clonotype occurred a few times. CDR3 nucleotides: TGTGCCAGCAGCCGTTCAGGGGACTTAGCCAAAAACATTCAGTACTTC. It translates to CASSRSGDLAKNIQYF. The chain has TRBV4-2 and TRBJ2-4, with D perhaps TRBD1 or TRBD2 (6 bases each). This CDR3 has 16 amino acids. In germline, CDR1 is LGHNA, CDR2 YNFKEQ. V lost 4 bases, J lost 0 bases, and 13 bases lay in between.

This clonotype came up many times. The chain combines TRBV9 with TRBJ1-2, with TRBD1 as a possible D gene (6 bases). The V end was cut by 2 bases, the J end by 8 bases, with 13 bases between. CDR3 size: 13 residues. The germline gives CDR1 SGDLS, CDR2 YYNGEE. The CDR3 region is CASSVHRAGGYTF. CDR3 coding DNA: TGTGCCAGCAGCGTCCACAGGGCGGGGGGCTACACCTTC.

The chain combines TRBV4-3 with TRBJ2-2; D is ambiguous. Germline assignment: CDR1 LGHNA and CDR2 YSLEER. Deletions cut 0 bases from V and 1 base from J, with 9 bases between. The CDR3 runs to 16 residues. Written as DNA, the CDR3 is TGCGCCAGCAGCCAAGAGCGACACTTGAACACCGGGGAGCTGTTTTTT. Encoded protein: CASSQERHLNTGELFF.

This clonotype was found a few times. J is TRBJ2-1 and V is TRBV2, with D possibly TRBD2 on 5 matching bases. Germline V gives CDR1 SNHLY, CDR2 FYNNEI. The CDR3 sequence is 13 residues long. V was trimmed by 5 bases and J by 8 bases, leaving 13 bases between them. Here the CDR3 reads CASSPSLGDEQFF. CDR3 nucleotide sequence: TGTGCCAGCAGTCCATCTCTCGGGGATGAGCAGTTCTTC.

The rearrangement uses TRBV6-1 and TRBJ1-1, with D unclear. The CDR3 runs to 15 residues. Trimming left V 10 bases short and J 0 bases short, with 18 bases between. Germline V gene lookup returns CDR1 MNHNS and CDR2 SASEGT. The CDR3 DNA reads TGTGCCACTACGAGAACAGCCATCATGAACACTGAAGCTTTCTTT. This translates into CATTRTAIMNTEAFF.

Ten or more counts support this clonotype. The chain recombines TRBV5-1 with TRBJ1-2; 7 bases align to TRBD1. The CDR3 covers 18 residues. CDR1 is SGHRS and CDR2 is YFSETQ in the germline V gene. Trimming at V came to 3 bases and at J to 2 bases, leaving 16 bases not matched to a gene. CDR3 amino acids: CASSYFTRPGQRNYGYTF. The CDR3 coding sequence is TGCGCCAGCAGCTATTTTACCCGACCGGGACAGAGAAACTATGGCTACACCTTC.

This chain links TRBV7-2 with TRBJ1-2; TRBD1 might be the D (6 bases). Trimming left V 5 bases short and J 1 base short, with 11 bases between. The CDR3 runs 14 residues. Germline lookup yields CDR1 SGHTA and CDR2 FQGNSA. This CDR3 is CASSTDRLNYGYTF. CDR3 DNA: TGTGCCAGCAGCACAGACAGGCTTAACTATGGCTACACCTTC.

In its sample, this clonotype was seen a few times. The V call is TRBV10-3, the J call TRBJ2-1; 7 nucleotides line up with TRBD2. The CDR3 extends over 13 amino acids. The J segment lost 9 bases and the V segment lost 10 bases, leaving 12 bases of the junction unmatched. Looked up from germline, CDR1 is ENHRY and CDR2 is SYGVKD. CDR3 bases: TGTGCCACCTCCTACGTTCGGGAGGCTGAGCAGTTCTTC. The encoded protein is CATSYVREAEQFF.

This clonotype was observed a handful of times. The chain uses TRBV5-1 and TRBJ2-7; 8 nucleotides match TRBD1. The CDR3 runs 15 residues. J was trimmed by 1 base and V by 0 bases; bases with no gene match: 3. CDR1 is SGHRS, CDR2 YFSETQ, per germline. The CDR3 DNA reads TGCGCCAGCAGCTTGGCCGACAGGGGTTCCTACGAGCAGTACTTC. This sequence encodes CASSLADRGSYEQYF.